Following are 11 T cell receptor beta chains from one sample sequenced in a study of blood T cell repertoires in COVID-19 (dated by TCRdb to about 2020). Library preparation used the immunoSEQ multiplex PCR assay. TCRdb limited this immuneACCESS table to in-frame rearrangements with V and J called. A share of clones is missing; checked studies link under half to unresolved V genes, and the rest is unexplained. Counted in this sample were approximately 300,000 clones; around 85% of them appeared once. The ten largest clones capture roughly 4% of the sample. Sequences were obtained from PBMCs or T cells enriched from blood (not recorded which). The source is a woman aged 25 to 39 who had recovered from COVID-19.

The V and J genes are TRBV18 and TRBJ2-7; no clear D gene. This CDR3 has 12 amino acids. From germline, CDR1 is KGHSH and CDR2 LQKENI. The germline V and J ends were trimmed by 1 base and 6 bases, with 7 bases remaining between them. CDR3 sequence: CASSPQSPEQYF. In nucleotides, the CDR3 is TGTGCCAGCTCACCACAATCTCCCGAGCAGTACTTC. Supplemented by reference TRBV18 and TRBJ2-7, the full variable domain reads NAGVMQNPRHLVRRRGQEARLRCSPMKGHSHVYWYRQLPEEGLKFMVYLQKENIIDESGMPKERFSAEFPKEGPSILRIQQVVRGDSAAYFCASSPQSPEQYFGPGTRLTVT.

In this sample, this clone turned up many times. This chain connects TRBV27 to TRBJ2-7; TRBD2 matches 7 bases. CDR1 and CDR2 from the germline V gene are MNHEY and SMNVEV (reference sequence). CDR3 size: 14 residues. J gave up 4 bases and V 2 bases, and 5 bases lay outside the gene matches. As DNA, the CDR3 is TGTGCCAGCAGTTTAATAAGCGGGGCATACGAGCAGTACTTC. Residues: CASSLISGAYEQYF.

The CDR3, as DNA: TGTGCCAGCAGGCCGAGGGCGGGACAGCGAAATGAAAAACTGTTTTTT. As protein: CASRPRAGQRNEKLFF. This chain uses TRBV2 with TRBJ1-4; TRBD1 matches at 7 bases. This CDR3 has 16 amino acids. V gave up 6 bases and J gave up 5 bases; unmatched junction bases: 12. The germline V gene encodes CDR1 SNHLY and CDR2 FYNNEI.

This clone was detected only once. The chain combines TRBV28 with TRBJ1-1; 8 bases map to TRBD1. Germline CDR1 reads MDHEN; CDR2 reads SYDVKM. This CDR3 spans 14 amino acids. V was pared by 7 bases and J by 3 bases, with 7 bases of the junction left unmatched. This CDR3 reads CASTDRGRDTEAFF. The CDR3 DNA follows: TGTGCCAGCACTGACAGGGGCCGGGACACTGAAGCTTTCTTT.

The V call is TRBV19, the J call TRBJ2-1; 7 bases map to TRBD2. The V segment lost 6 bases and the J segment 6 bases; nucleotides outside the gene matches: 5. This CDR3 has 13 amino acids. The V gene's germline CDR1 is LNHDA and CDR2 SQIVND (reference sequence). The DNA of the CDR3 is TGTGCCAGTAGGCTAGCGGAGGGCAATGAGCAGTTCTTC. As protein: CASRLAEGNEQFF.

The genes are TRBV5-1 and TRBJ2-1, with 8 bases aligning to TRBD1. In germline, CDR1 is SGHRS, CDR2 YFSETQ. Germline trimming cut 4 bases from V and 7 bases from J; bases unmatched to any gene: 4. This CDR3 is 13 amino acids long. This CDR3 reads CASSQDRANEQFF. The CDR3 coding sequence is TGCGCCAGCAGCCAGGACAGGGCTAATGAGCAGTTCTTC.

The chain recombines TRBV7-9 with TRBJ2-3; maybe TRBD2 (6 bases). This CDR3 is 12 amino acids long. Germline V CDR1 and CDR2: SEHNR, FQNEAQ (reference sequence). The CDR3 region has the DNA TGTGCGGGCGGGGCCCAGCTGGATACGCAGTATTTT. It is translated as CAGGAQLDTQYF.

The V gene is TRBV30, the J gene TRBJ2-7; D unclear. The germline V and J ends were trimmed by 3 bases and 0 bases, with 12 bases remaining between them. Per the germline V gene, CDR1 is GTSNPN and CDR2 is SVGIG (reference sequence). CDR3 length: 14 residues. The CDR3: CAWSTRQSSYEQYF. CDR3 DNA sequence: TGTGCCTGGAGCACGAGACAAAGCTCCTACGAGCAGTACTTC. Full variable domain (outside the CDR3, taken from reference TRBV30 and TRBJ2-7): SQTIHQWPATLVQPVGSPLSLECTVEGTSNPNLYWYRQAAGRGLQLLFYSVGIGQISSEVPQNLSASRPQDRQFILSSKKLLLSDSGFYLCAWSTRQSSYEQYFGPGTRLTVT.

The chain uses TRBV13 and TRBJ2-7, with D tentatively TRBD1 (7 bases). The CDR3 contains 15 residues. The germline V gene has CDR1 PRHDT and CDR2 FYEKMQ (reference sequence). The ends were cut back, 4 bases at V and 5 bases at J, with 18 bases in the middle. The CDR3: CASSSPSTGTDEQYF. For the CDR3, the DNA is TGTGCCAGCAGCTCTCCTTCGACAGGGACTGACGAGCAGTACTTC.

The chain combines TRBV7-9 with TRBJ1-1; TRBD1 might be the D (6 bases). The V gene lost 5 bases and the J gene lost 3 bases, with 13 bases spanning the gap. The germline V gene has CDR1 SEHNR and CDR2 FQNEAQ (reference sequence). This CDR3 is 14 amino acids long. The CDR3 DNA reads TGTGCCAGCAGCACCGGACAGCCGGACACTGAAGCTTTCTTT. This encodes CASSTGQPDTEAFF.

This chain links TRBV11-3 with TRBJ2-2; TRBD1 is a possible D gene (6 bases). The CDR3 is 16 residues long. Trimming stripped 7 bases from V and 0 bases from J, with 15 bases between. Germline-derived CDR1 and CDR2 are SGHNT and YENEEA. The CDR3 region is CASTRSGTPNTGELFF. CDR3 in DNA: TGTGCCAGCACCCGTTCCGGGACACCGAACACCGGGGAGCTGTTTTTT.